This note documents a single T cell receptor (beta chain) sequence. This specimen belongs to a study of CD4+ T cells in melanoma. The table came from immunoSEQ multiplex PCR; TCRdb's copy has only in-frame clones and leaves some out. The sample lists roughly 50,000 clones, roughly 87% occurring once. Trimming removed 2 bases at V and 1 base at J, with 11 bases between. CDR3 length: 15 amino acids. Germline CDR1 is SGHTA and CDR2 is FQGTGA. Sequences were obtained from peripheral blood. The chain carries TRBV7-3 and TRBJ2-5; tentatively, D is TRBD2 (6 bases). This TCR was sampled from a human donor with melanoma. The CDR3 DNA follows: TGTGCCAGCAGCTTAGGGGCGGGGCTCCAAGAGACCCAGTACTTC. The encoded protein is CASSLGAGLQETQYF.